These 3 T cell receptor beta chains were sequenced from one sample in a study of neoadjuvant anti-PD-1 for oral cavity cancer. TCRdb's copy holds only in-frame clones and misses some; the assay was immunoSEQ multiplex PCR. The sample consists of over 80,000 clones, approximately 84% of them appearing once. Source: PBMCs, taken before nivolumab (anti-PD-1) treatment. Every receptor here comes from a person aged 35-80 years with oral cavity squamous cell carcinoma.

The J gene is TRBJ2-5, the V gene TRBV2; D is unclear. CDR1 is SNHLY, CDR2 FYNNEI, per germline. Trimming left V 2 bases short and J 13 bases short, with 11 bases between. CDR3 size: 11 residues. The DNA of the CDR3 is TGTGCCAGCAGTGAATGGCTGACTCTGTACTTC. Its protein is CASSEWLTLYF.

This clone was seen a handful of times. The chain couples TRBV7-2 to TRBJ2-3, with TRBD1 identical over 7 bases. The CDR3 contains 17 residues. Trimming took 5 bases from V and 1 from J; bases not matched to a gene: 12. CDR1 is SGHTA and CDR2 is FQGNSA in the germline V gene. CDR3 in DNA: TGTGCCAGCAGCGCAACGAGGGGGCAATATCGCACAGATACGCAGTATTTT. This sequence encodes CASSATRGQYRTDTQYF.

CDR3 sequence: CASSLAGAIYEQYF. CDR3 nucleotide sequence: TGTGCCAGCAGTCTAGCGGGAGCAATCTACGAGCAGTACTTC. The chain carries TRBV6-1 and TRBJ2-7, with TRBD2 matching 10 bases. The V segment lost 5 bases and the J segment 3 bases; nucleotides outside the gene matches: 4. The germline CDR1 and CDR2 sequences are MNHNS and SASEGT. CDR3 size: 14 residues.